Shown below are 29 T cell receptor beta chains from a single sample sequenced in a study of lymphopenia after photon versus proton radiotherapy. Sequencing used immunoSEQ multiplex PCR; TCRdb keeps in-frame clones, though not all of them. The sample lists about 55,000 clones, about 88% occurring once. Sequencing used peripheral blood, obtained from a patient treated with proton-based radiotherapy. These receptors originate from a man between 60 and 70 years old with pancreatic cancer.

Written as DNA, the CDR3 is TGTGCCAGCTCTCAGGGACAGGCCAACACCATATATTTT. This sequence encodes CASSQGQANTIYF. The rearrangement uses TRBV18 and TRBJ1-3; 8 nucleotides line up with TRBD1. J lost 7 bases, V lost 6 bases, and 5 bases had no gene match. Germline V gene lookup returns CDR1 KGHSH and CDR2 LQKENI. The CDR3 length is 13 residues.

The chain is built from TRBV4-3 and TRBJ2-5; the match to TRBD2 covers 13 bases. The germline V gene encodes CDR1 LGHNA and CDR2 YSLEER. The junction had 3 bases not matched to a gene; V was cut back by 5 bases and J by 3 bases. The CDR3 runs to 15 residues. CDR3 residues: CASSYGLAGEETQYF. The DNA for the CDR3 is TGCGCCAGCAGCTACGGACTAGCGGGAGAAGAGACCCAGTACTTC.

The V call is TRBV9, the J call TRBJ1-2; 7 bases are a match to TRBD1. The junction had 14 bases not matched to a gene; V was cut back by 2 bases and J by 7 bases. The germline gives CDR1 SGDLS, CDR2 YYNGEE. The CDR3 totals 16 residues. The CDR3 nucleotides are TGTGCCAGCAGCGTGGAGGGGACAGTGCTAAGGGGTGGCTACACCTTC. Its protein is CASSVEGTVLRGGYTF.

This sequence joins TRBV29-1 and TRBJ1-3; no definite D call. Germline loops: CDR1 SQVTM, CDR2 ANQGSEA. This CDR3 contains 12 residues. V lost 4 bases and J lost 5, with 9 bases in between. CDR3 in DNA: TGCAGCGTTGCGGAGGGTCGAAACACCATATATTTT. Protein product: CSVAEGRNTIYF.

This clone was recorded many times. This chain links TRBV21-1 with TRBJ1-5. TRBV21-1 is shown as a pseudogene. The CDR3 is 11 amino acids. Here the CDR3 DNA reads TGTGCCAGCGAATCCGATCAGCCCCAGCATTTT. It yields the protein CASESDQPQHF.

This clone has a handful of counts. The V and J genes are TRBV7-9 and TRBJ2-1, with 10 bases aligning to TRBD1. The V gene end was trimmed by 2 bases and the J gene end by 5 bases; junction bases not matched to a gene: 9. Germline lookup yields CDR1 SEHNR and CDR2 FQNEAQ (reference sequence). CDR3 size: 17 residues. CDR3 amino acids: CASSLQGAGTGDNEQFF. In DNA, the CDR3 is TGTGCCAGCAGCTTACAGGGAGCCGGGACAGGGGACAATGAGCAGTTCTTC.

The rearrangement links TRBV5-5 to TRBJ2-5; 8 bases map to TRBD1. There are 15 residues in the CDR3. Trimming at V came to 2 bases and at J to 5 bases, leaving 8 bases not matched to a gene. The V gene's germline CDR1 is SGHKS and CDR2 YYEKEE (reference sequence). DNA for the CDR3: TGTGCCAGCAGCTTCGGGACAGGTTCGATCGAGACCCAGTACTTC. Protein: CASSFGTGSIETQYF.

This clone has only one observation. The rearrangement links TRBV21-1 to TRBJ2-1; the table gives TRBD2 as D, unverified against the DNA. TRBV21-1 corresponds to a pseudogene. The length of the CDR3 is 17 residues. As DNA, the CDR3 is TGTGCCAGCAGCAAAGGGGGGCTAGCGGGACTATACAATGAGCAGTTCTTC. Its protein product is CASSKGGLAGLYNEQFF.

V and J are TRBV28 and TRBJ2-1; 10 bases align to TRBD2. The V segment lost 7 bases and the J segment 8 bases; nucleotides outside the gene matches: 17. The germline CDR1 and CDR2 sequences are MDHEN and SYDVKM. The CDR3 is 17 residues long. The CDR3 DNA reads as TGTGCCAGCACCGTTTTGGGGCGACTAGCGGGCTCGGATGAGCAGTTCTTC. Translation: CASTVLGRLAGSDEQFF.

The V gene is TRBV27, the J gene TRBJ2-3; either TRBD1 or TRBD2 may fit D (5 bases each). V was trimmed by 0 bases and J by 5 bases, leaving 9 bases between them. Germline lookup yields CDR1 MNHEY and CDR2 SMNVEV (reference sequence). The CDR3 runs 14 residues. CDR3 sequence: CASSLSWGIDTQYF. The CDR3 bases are TGTGCCAGCAGTTTATCGTGGGGGATAGATACGCAGTATTTT.

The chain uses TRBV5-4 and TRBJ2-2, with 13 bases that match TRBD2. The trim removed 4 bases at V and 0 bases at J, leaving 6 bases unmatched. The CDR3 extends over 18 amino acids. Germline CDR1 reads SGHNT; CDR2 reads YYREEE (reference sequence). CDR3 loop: CASSRPGLAGSNTGELFF. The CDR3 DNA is TGTGCCAGCAGCCGACCGGGACTAGCGGGATCGAACACCGGGGAGCTGTTTTTT.

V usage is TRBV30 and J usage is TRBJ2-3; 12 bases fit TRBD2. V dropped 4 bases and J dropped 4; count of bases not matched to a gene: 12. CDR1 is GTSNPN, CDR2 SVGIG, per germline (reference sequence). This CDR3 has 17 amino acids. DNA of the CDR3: TGTGCCTGGACGTTGGCTAGCGGGAGGGATTACGCAGATACGCAGTATTTT. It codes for CAWTLASGRDYADTQYF.

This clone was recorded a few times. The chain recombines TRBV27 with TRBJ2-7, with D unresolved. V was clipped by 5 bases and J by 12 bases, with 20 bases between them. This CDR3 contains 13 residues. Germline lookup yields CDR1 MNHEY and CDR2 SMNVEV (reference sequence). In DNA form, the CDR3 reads TGTGCCAGCAGTGTTACCCCTTCGACTGGCCTGTACTTC. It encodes CASSVTPSTGLYF.

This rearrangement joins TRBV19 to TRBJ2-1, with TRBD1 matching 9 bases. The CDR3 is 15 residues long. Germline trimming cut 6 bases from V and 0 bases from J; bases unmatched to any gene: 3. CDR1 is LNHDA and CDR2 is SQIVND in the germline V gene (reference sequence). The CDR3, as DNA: TGTGCCAGTAGAGGACAGGGGAGCTCCTACAATGAGCAGTTCTTC. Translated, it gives CASRGQGSSYNEQFF. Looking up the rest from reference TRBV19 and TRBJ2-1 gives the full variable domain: DGGITQSPKYLFRKEGQNVTLSCEQNLNHDAMYWYRQDPGQGLRLIYYSQIVNDFQKGDIAEGYSVSREKKESFPLTVTSAQKNPTAFYLCASRGQGSSYNEQFFGPGTRLTVL.

The CDR3 region is CASSVGHQNTEAFF. CDR3 nucleotide sequence: TGTGCCAGCAGCGTTGGACACCAGAACACTGAAGCTTTCTTT. The V and J genes are TRBV9 and TRBJ1-1; D may be TRBD1 (5 bases). Between the trimmed V and J ends, which lost 2 bases and 1 base, there was a span of 9 bases. Germline V gene sequence: CDR1 SGDLS, CDR2 YYNGEE. The CDR3 covers 14 residues.

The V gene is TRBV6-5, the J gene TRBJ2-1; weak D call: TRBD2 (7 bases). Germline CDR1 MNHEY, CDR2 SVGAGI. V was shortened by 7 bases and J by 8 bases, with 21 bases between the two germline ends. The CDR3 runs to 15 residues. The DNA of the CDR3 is TGTGCCAGCACAAGTAGGGGGAAGGGAGGGTATGAGCAGTTCTTC. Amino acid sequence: CASTSRGKGGYEQFF.

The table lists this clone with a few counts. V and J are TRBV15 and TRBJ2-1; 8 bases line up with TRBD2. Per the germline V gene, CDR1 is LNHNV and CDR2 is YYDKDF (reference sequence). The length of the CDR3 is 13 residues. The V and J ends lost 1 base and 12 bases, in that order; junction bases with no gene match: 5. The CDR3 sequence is CATSRGSGIVQFF. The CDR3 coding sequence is TGTGCCACCAGCAGAGGTAGCGGGATTGTGCAGTTCTTC.

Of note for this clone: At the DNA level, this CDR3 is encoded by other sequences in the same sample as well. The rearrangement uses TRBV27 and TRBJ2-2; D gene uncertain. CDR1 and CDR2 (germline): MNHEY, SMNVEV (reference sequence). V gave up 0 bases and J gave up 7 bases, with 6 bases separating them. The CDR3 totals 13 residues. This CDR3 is CASSLSRVGELFF. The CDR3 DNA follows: TGTGCCAGCAGTTTATCAAGGGTCGGGGAGCTGTTTTTT.

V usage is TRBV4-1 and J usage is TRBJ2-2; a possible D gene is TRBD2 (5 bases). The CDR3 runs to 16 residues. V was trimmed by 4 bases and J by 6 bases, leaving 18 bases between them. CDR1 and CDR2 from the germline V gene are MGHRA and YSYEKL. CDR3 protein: CASSLREAVGPGELFF. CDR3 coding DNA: TGCGCCAGCAGCCTACGGGAAGCGGTTGGTCCCGGGGAGCTGTTTTTT.

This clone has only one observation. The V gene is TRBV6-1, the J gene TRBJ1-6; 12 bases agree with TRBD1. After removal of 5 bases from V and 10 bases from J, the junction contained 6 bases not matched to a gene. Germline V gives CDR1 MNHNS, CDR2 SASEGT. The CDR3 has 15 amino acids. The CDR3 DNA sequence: TGTGCCAGCAGTCAGGGACAGGGGGCATGGTCACCCCTCCACTTT. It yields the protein CASSQGQGAWSPLHF.

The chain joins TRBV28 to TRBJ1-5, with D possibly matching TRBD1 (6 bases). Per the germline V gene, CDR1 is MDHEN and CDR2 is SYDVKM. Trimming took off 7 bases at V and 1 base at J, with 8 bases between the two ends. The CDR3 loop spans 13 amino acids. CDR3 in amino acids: CASIGGSNQPQHF. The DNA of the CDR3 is TGTGCCAGCATCGGGGGCAGCAATCAGCCCCAGCATTTT.

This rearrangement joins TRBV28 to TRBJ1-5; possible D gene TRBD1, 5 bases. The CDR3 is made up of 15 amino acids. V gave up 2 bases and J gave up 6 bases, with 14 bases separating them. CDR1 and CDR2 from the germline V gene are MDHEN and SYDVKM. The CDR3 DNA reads TGTGCCAGCAGTTTACGTTCCGGGGGAAGTCAGCCCCAGCATTTT. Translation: CASSLRSGGSQPQHF.

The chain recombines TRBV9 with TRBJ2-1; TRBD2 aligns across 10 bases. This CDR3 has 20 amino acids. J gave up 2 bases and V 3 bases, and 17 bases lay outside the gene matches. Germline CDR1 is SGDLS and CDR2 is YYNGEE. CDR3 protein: CASSARQGRASGSAYNEQFF. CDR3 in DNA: TGTGCCAGCAGCGCCCGACAGGGACGGGCTAGCGGGAGTGCCTACAATGAGCAGTTCTTC.

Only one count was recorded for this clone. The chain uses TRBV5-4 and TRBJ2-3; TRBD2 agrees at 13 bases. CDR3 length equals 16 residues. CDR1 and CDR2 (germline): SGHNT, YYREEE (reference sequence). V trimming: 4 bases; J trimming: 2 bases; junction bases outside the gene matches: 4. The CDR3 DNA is TGTGCCAGCAGCCTCGGGACTAGCGGGAACACAGATACGCAGTATTTT. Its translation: CASSLGTSGNTDTQYF.

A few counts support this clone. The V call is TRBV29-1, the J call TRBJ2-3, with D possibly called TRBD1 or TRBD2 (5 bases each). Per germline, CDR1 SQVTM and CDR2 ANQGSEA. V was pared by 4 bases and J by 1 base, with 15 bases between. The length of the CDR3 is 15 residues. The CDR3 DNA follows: TGCAGCGTTGGCTGGGGGACGCGAGGCACAGATACGCAGTATTTT. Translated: CSVGWGTRGTDTQYF.

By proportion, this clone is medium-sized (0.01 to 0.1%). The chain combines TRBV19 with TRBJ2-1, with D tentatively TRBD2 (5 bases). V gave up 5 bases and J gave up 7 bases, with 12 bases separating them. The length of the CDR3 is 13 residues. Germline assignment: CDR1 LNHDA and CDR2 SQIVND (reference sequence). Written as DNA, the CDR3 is TGTGCCAGTAGTCGGGCCCCGGGGAATGAGCAGTTCTTC. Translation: CASSRAPGNEQFF.

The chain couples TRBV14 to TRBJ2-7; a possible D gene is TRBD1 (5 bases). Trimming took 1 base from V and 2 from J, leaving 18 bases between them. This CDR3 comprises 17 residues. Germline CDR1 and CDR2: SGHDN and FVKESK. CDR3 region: CASSQVTGSVSPYEQYF. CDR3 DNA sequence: TGTGCCAGCAGCCAAGTTACAGGCTCCGTTTCTCCCTACGAGCAGTACTTC.

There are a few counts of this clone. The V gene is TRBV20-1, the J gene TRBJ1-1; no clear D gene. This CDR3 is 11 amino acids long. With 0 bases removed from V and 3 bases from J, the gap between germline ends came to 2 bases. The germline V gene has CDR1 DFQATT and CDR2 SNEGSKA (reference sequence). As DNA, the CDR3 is TGCAGTGCTAGAGATCACACTGAAGCTTTCTTT. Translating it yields CSARDHTEAFF.

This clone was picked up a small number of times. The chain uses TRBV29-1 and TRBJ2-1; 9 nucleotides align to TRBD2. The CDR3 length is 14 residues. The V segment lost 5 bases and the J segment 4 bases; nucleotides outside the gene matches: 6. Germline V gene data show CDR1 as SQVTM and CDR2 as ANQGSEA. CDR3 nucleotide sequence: TGCAGCGTTAAGGTTAGCGGGAGTTACAATGAGCAGTTCTTC. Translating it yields CSVKVSGSYNEQFF.